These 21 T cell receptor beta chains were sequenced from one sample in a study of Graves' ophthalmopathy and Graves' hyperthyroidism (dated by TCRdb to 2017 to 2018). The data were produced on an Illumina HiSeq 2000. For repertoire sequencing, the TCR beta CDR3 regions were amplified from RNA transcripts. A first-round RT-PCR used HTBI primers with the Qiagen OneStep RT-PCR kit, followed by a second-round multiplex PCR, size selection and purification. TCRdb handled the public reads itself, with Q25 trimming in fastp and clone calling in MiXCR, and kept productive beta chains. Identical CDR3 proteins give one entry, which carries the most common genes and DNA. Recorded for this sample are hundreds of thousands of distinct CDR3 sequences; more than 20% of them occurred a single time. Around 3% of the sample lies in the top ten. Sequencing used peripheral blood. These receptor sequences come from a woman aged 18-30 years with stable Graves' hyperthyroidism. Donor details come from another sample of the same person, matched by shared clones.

Here the CDR3 reads CASSERPHNYGYTF. The CDR3, as DNA: TGTGCCAGCAGTGAACGTCCCCATAACTATGGCTACACCTTC. V gene TRBV2 combines with J gene TRBJ1-2, with no clear D. The germline V gene encodes CDR1 SNHLY and CDR2 FYNNEI. This CDR3 is 14 amino acids long. Trimming removed 2 bases from V and 1 base from J, with 8 bases in between.

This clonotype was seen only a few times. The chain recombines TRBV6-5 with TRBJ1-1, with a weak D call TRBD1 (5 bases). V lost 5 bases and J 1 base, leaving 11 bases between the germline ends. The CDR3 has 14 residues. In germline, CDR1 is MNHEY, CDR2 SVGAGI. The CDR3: CASSNGHENTEAFF. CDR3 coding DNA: TGTGCCAGCAGTAACGGACACGAGAACACTGAAGCTTTCTTT.

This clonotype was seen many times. The CDR3 nucleotides are TGTGCCAGCAGACCCCGGGGGGACCAGCAGTACTTC. It yields the protein CASRPRGDQQYF. J is TRBJ2-7 and V is TRBV12-3 or TRBV12-4; 7 bases fit TRBD2. This CDR3 has 12 residues. With V trimmed by 6 bases and J by 8 bases, 7 bases remained unmatched.

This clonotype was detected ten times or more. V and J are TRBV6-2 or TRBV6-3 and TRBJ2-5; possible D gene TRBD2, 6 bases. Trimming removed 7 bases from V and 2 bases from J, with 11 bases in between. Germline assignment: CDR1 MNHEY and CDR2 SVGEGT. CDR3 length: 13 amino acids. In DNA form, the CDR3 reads TGTGCCAGCACCCGGGACTTTCAAGAGACCCAGTACTTC. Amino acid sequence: CASTRDFQETQYF.

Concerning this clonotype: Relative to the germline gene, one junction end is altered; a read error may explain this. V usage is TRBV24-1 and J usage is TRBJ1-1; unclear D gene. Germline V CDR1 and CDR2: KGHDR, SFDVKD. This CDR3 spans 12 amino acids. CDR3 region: CATRGGGTDAFF. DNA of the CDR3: TGTGCCACCAGGGGAGGAGGCACTGATGCTTTCTTT.

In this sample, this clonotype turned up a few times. The CDR3: CASSPSFQPQHF. The CDR3 bases are TGTGCCAGCAGTCCCTCGTTTCAGCCCCAGCATTTT. The V call is TRBV12-3 or TRBV12-4, the J call TRBJ1-5; D unclear. Deletions cut 5 bases from V and 6 bases from J, with 8 bases between. This CDR3 spans 12 amino acids.

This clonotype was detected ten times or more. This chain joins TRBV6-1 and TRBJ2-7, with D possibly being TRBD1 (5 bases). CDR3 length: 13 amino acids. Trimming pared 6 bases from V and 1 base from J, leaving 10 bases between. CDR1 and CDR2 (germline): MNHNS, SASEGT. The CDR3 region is CASSLTVSYEQYF. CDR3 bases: TGTGCCAGCAGCTTGACAGTTTCCTACGAGCAGTACTTC.

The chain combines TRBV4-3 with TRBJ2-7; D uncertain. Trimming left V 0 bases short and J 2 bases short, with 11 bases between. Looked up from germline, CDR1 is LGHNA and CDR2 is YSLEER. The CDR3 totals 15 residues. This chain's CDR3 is CASSQDPLSTYEQYF. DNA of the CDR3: TGCGCCAGCAGCCAAGATCCGTTATCCACCTACGAGCAGTACTTC.

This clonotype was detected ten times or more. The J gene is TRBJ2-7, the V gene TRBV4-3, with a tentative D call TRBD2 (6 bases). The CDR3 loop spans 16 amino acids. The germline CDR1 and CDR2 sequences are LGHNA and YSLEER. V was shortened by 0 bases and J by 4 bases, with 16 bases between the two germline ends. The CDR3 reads CASSQESLPRGYEQYF. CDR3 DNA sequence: TGCGCCAGCAGCCAAGAGTCCCTACCGCGGGGATACGAGCAGTACTTC.

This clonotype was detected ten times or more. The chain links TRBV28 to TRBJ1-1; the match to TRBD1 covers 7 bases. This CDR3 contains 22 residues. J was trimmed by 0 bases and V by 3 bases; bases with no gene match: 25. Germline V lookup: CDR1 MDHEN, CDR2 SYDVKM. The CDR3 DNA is TGTGCCAGCAGTTTTCCCCTATTAACAGGGGAGGGTGGGCCTACCTTGAACACTGAAGCTTTCTTT. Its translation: CASSFPLLTGEGGPTLNTEAFF.

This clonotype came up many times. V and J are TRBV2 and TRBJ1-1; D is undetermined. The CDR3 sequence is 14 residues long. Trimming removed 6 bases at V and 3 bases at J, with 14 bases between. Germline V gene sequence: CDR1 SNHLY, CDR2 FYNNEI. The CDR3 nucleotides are TGTGCCAGCAGGGTGACCCTATTAGACACTGAAGCTTTCTTT. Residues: CASRVTLLDTEAFF.

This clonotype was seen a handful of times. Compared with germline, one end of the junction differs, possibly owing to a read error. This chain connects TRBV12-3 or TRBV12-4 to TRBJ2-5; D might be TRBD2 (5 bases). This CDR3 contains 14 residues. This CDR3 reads CASRGRWLGETKYF. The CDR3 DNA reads TGTGCCAGCAGAGGCCGGTGGCTCGGGGAGACCAAGTACTTC.

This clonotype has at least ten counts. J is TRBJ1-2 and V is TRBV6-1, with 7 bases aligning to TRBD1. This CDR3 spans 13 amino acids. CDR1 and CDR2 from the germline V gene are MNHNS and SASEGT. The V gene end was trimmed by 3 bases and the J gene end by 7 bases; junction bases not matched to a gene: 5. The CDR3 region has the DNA TGTGCCAGCAGTGACTACAGGGGATCTGGCTACACCTTC. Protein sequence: CASSDYRGSGYTF.

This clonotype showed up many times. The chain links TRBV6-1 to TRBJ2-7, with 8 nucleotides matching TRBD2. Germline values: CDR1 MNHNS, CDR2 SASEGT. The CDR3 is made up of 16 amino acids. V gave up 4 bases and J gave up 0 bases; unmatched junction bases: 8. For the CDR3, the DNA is TGTGCCAGCAGTGCGGGGGGGCTGCTAAGCTCCTACGAGCAGTACTTC. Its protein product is CASSAGGLLSSYEQYF.

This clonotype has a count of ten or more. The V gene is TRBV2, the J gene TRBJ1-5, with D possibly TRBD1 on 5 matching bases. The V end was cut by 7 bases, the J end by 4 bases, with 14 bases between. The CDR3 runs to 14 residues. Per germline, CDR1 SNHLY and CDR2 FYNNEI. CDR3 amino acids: CASKGRQPNQPQHF. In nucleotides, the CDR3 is TGTGCCAGCAAAGGGAGACAGCCTAATCAGCCCCAGCATTTT.

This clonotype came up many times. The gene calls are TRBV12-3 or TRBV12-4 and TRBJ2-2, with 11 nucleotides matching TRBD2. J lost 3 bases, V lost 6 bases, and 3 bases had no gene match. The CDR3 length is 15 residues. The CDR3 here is CASSLTSGDTGELFF. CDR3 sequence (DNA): TGTGCCAGCAGCCTGACTAGCGGGGACACCGGGGAGCTGTTTTTT.

DNA for the CDR3: TGTGCCAGCAGTGCCAAACTAGCTTGGGAGACCCAGTACTTC. This gives the protein CASSAKLAWETQYF. The rearrangement links TRBV6-1 to TRBJ2-5; tentative D call: TRBD2 (6 bases). V was clipped by 4 bases and J by 5 bases, with 14 bases between them. In germline, CDR1 is MNHNS, CDR2 SASEGT. The CDR3 has 14 residues.

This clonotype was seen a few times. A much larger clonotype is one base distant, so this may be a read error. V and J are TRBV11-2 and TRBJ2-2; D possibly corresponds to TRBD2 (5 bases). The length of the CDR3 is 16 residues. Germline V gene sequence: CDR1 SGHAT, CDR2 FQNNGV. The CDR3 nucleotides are TGTGCCAGCAGCCGAACAGCGCCAACGAACACCGGGGAGCTGTTGTTT. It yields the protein CASSRTAPTNTGELLF.

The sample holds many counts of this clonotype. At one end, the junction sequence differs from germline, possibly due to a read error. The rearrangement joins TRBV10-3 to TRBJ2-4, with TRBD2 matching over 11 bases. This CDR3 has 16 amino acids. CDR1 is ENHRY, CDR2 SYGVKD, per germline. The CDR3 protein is CAISDDTSGGKNIKYF. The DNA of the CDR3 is TGTGCCATCAGTGATGACACTAGCGGGGGCAAAAACATTAAGTACTTC.

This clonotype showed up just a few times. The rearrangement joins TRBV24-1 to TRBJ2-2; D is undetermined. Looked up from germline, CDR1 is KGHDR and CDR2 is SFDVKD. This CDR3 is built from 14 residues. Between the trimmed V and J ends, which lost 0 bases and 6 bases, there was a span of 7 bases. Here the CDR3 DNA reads TGTGCCACCAGTGATTTGAACCCCTCCGGGGAGCTGTTTTTT. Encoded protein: CATSDLNPSGELFF.

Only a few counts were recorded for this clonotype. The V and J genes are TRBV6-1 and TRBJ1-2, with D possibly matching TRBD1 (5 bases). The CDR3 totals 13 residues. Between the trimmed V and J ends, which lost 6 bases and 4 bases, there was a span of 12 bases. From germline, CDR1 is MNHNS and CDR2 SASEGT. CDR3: CASRLTGGYGYTF. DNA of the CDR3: TGTGCCAGCAGGCTCACAGGAGGCTATGGCTACACCTTC.